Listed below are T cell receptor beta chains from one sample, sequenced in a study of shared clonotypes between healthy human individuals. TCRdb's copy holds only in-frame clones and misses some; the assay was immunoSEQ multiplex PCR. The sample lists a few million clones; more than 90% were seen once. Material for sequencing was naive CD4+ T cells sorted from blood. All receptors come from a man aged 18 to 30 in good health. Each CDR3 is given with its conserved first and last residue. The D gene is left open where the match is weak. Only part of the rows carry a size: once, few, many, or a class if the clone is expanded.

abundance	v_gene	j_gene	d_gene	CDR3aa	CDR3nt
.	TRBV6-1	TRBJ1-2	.	CASSEGTSTNYGYTF	TGTGCCAGCAGTGAAGGGACTTCAACCAACTATGGCTACACCTTC
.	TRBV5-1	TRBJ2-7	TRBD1	CASSLEGTEPYEQYF	TGCGCCAGCAGCTTGGAGGGGACAGAACCCTACGAGCAGTACTTC
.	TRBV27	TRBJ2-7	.	CASSFLGTEQYF	TGTGCCAGCAGTTTTTTGGGGACCGAGCAGTACTTC
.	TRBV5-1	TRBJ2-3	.	CASSLEASGTDTQYF	TGCGCCAGCAGCTTGGAGGCTAGCGGCACAGATACGCAGTATTTT
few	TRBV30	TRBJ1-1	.	CAWSPGSNTEAFF	TGTGCCTGGAGTCCAGGGTCGAACACTGAAGCTTTCTTT
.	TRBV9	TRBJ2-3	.	CASSVNGQGDTQYF	TGTGCCAGCAGCGTAAACGGGCAGGGGGATACGCAGTATTTT
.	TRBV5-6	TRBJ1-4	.	CASRGTLATNEKLFF	TGTGCCAGCAGGGGGACGCTCGCAACTAATGAAAAACTGTTTTTT
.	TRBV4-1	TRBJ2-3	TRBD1	CASSQGRGLGTDTQYF	TGCGCCAGCAGCCAAGGCAGGGGGCTTGGCACAGATACGCAGTATTTT
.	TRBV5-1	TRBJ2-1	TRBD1	CASSSVQGANEQFF	TGCGCCAGCAGCTCGGTCCAGGGGGCCAATGAGCAGTTCTTC
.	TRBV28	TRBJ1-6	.	CASKPQSSFNSPLHF	TGTGCCAGCAAGCCCCAGTCGAGTTTTAATTCACCCCTCCACTTT
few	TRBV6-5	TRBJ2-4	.	CASSPLGRNIQYF	TGTGCCAGCAGTCCACTAGGGAGAAACATTCAGTACTTC
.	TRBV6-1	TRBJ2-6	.	CASTEGATGANVLTF	TGTGCCAGCACGGAGGGGGCGACGGGGGCCAACGTCCTGACTTTC
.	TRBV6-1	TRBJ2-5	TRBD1	CASSEQGAKETQYF	TGTGCCAGCAGTGAGCAGGGGGCGAAGGAGACCCAGTACTTC
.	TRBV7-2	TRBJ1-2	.	CASSLGGRQGGYTF	TGTGCCAGCAGCTTAGGAGGTCGGCAGGGGGGCTACACCTTC
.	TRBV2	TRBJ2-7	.	CASRRDSYEQYF	TGTGCCAGCAGGCGGGACAGCTACGAGCAGTACTTC
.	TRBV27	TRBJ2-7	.	CASSLWGRNYEQYF	TGTGCCAGCAGTTTATGGGGGCGGAATTACGAGCAGTACTTC
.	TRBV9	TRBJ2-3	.	CASSAKDTQYF	TGTGCCAGCAGTGCAAAAGATACGCAGTATTTT